Presented here are 30 T cell receptor beta chains from one specimen sequenced in a study of blood T cell repertoires in COVID-19. Clones were sequenced by immunoSEQ multiplex PCR, and TCRdb holds only the in-frame ones, with some missing. The sample lists roughly 150,000 clones; approximately 83% were seen once. The sequenced sample consisted of PBMCs or T cells enriched from blood (not recorded which). The origin of the receptors is an older man who had been exposed to COVID-19.

The sample holds one count of this clone. The chain couples TRBV11-2 to TRBJ2-7; a weak D match, TRBD2 (6 bases). V lost 1 base, J lost 0 bases, and 13 bases lay in between. CDR1 and CDR2 from the germline V gene are SGHAT and FQNNGV. The CDR3 consists of 16 residues. The CDR3 DNA reads as TGTGCCAGCAGCTTAGGGGGAGGACTATTCTCCTACGAGCAGTACTTC. Protein: CASSLGGGLFSYEQYF.

This CDR3 is CASSSSSYGYTF. As DNA, the CDR3 is TGTGCCAGCAGCTCCTCCTCCTATGGCTACACCTTC. V is TRBV28 and J is TRBJ1-2; the D is unclear. V dropped 6 bases and J dropped 4 bases, with 9 bases sitting between them. The CDR3 totals 12 residues. Germline V CDR1 and CDR2: MDHEN, SYDVKM.

The V gene is TRBV5-6, the J gene TRBJ1-1, with 7 bases lining up with TRBD1. CDR1 SGHDT and CDR2 YYEEEE come from the germline V gene. Trimming removed 0 bases from V and 1 base from J; junction bases left unmatched: 9. CDR3 length equals 17 residues. The DNA for the CDR3 is TGTGCCAGCAGCTTGGGGCCCGCAGGGGGGTGGAACACTGAAGCTTTCTTT. Translation: CASSLGPAGGWNTEAFF.

This rearrangement joins TRBV30 to TRBJ1-3; weak D call: TRBD1 (5 bases). CDR3 length equals 14 residues. Germline lookup yields CDR1 GTSNPN and CDR2 SVGIG (reference sequence). Trimming left V 3 bases short and J 0 bases short, with 9 bases between. The CDR3 reads CAWSRGNSGNTIYF. In DNA form, the CDR3 reads TGTGCCTGGAGCCGGGGGAACTCTGGAAACACCATATATTTT.

The chain employs TRBV3-1 (or the pseudogene TRBV3-2) and TRBJ1-2; TRBD1 is a possible D gene (5 bases). Trimming left V 4 bases short and J 8 bases short, with 17 bases between. This CDR3 comprises 14 residues. Germline CDR1 is LGHDT and CDR2 is YNNKEL (reference sequence). Written as DNA, the CDR3 is TGTGCCAGCAGCCCCGACGGGGGGAGCAAAGGCTACACCTTC. It encodes CASSPDGGSKGYTF.

Only a few counts were recorded for this clone. This chain uses TRBV10-3 with TRBJ2-5; 8 bases line up with TRBD2. This CDR3 comprises 15 residues. Trimming took 0 bases from V and 4 from J; bases not matched to a gene: 4. Germline CDR1 is ENHRY and CDR2 is SYGVKD. The CDR3 nucleotides are TGTGCCATCAGTGAGTCCGGCAGCGGGAGAGAGACCCAGTACTTC. It is translated as CAISESGSGRETQYF.

The J gene is TRBJ2-2, the V gene TRBV4-2; 11 bases line up with TRBD2. V trimming: 4 bases; J trimming: 1 base; junction bases outside the gene matches: 5. The V gene's germline CDR1 is LGHNA and CDR2 YNFKEQ. The CDR3 sequence is 17 residues long. This CDR3 is CASSLSGGAQNTGELFF. The CDR3 DNA follows: TGTGCCAGCAGCCTTAGCGGGGGGGCCCAGAACACCGGGGAGCTGTTTTTT.

V gene TRBV18 combines with J gene TRBJ1-1, with D perhaps TRBD1 (6 bases). The CDR3 runs to 13 residues. Germline lookup yields CDR1 KGHSH and CDR2 LQKENI. Trimming took off 4 bases at V and 5 bases at J, with 11 bases between the two ends. In nucleotides, the CDR3 is TGTGCCAGCTCACTGCGGACAGATACTGAAGCTTTCTTT. Translating gives CASSLRTDTEAFF.

The chain carries TRBV3-1 (or the pseudogene TRBV3-2) and TRBJ2-4; no firm D call. Trimming removed 0 bases from V and 0 bases from J, with 12 bases in between. CDR1 is LGHDT and CDR2 is YNNKEL in the germline V gene (reference sequence). The CDR3 contains 17 residues. This CDR3 is CASSQDQSSLAKNIQYF. CDR3 coding DNA: TGTGCCAGCAGCCAAGATCAGTCCTCCCTAGCCAAAAACATTCAGTACTTC.

The rearrangement joins TRBV4-1 to TRBJ2-3; TRBD1 might be the D (5 bases). Germline CDR1 MGHRA, CDR2 YSYEKL. V was pared by 3 bases and J by 2 bases, with 21 bases between. CDR3 length: 18 amino acids. The chain's CDR3 is CASSQSPGRPLPTDTQYF. CDR3 coding DNA: TGCGCCAGCAGCCAGTCCCCAGGGCGTCCTCTACCCACAGATACGCAGTATTTT.

The CDR3 DNA reads as TGTGCCAGCAGCCCGTACCGCCTTGAGTCGGGCTACACCTTC. Encoded protein: CASSPYRLESGYTF. V usage is TRBV9 and J usage is TRBJ1-2; no reliable D call. Germline loops: CDR1 SGDLS, CDR2 YYNGEE. This CDR3 is 14 amino acids long. V shed 4 bases and J shed 8 bases, with 18 bases lying between them.

This clone has only one observation. The chain combines TRBV6-5 with TRBJ1-2; the D gene is possibly TRBD1 (6 bases). Germline V gene sequence: CDR1 MNHEY, CDR2 SVGAGI. Trimming cost V 6 bases and J 3 bases, with 14 bases left between them. The CDR3 runs to 14 residues. The CDR3, as DNA: TGTGCCAGCAGATCGGGCCAGGGGTACTATGGCTACACCTTC. This gives the protein CASRSGQGYYGYTF.

This clone turned up a few times. V and J are TRBV28 and TRBJ1-5, with D possibly matching TRBD1 (6 bases). V lost 3 bases and J 3 bases, leaving 9 bases between the germline ends. Germline CDR1 is MDHEN and CDR2 is SYDVKM. This CDR3 comprises 14 residues. The CDR3 loop is CASSFTGNNQPQHF. The CDR3 DNA reads TGTGCCAGCAGTTTCACAGGGAACAATCAGCCCCAGCATTTT.

This clone was seen once. V gene TRBV18 combines with J gene TRBJ1-4; TRBD1 agrees at 7 bases. CDR3 length equals 20 residues. The germline CDR1 and CDR2 sequences are KGHSH and LQKENI. V lost 3 bases to trimming and J lost 0 bases; unmatched junction nucleotides: 16. This chain's CDR3 is CASSPAGTAITVATNEKLFF. The CDR3 bases are TGTGCCAGCTCACCGGCCGGGACAGCTATAACTGTTGCAACTAATGAAAAACTGTTTTTT.

J is TRBJ2-1 and V is TRBV6-2 or TRBV6-3, with 9 bases lining up with TRBD2. After removal of 1 base from V and 6 bases from J, the junction contained 10 bases not matched to a gene. Germline CDR1 reads MNHEY; CDR2 reads SVGEGT. The CDR3 contains 17 residues. The DNA of the CDR3 is TGTGCCAGCAGTTACTATCTAGCGGGGTTAGGGGGCAATGAGCAGTTCTTC. It is translated as CASSYYLAGLGGNEQFF.

The rearrangement joins TRBV3-1 (or the pseudogene TRBV3-2) to TRBJ2-2, with D hard to call. The CDR3 is 13 amino acids. The V and J ends lost 1 base and 7 bases respectively, with 7 bases between them. Germline V gene data show CDR1 as LGHDT and CDR2 as YNNKEL (reference sequence). CDR3: CASSQGRSGELFF. DNA for the CDR3: TGTGCCAGCAGCCAAGGGCGGAGCGGGGAGCTGTTTTTT.

The rearrangement links TRBV7-6 to TRBJ2-1; 8 bases are shared with TRBD1. There are 17 residues in the CDR3. J was trimmed by 6 bases and V by 5 bases; bases with no gene match: 15. Germline lookup yields CDR1 SGHVS and CDR2 FNYEAQ. The CDR3 reads CASSLLLPGQVPNEQFF. The DNA for the CDR3 is TGTGCCAGCAGCCTTCTTCTCCCGGGACAGGTCCCCAATGAGCAGTTCTTC.

The sample holds a few counts of this clone. V gene TRBV7-9 combines with J gene TRBJ1-6; D ambiguous. Germline CDR1 is SEHNR and CDR2 is FQNEAQ (reference sequence). There are 15 residues in the CDR3. Between the trimmed V and J ends, which lost 1 base and 10 bases, there was a span of 14 bases. Here the CDR3 DNA reads TGTGCCAGCAGCTTAGGGCGGATCGGGTCCTCACCCCTCCACTTT. Its translation is CASSLGRIGSSPLHF.

J is TRBJ2-4 and V is TRBV6-2 or TRBV6-3, with D possibly being TRBD2 (6 bases). CDR1 and CDR2 (germline): MNHEY, SVGEGT. This CDR3 contains 15 residues. V lost 5 bases, J lost 6 bases, and 17 bases lay in between. The CDR3 loop is CASSDPVGGRNIQYF. The CDR3 DNA reads as TGTGCCAGCAGTGACCCAGTCGGGGGTCGAAACATTCAGTACTTC.

This clone was seen only once. The chain has TRBV10-3 and TRBJ2-3; TRBD2 aligns across 8 bases. The length of the CDR3 is 13 residues. V dropped 7 bases and J dropped 2; count of bases not matched to a gene: 2. Looked up from germline, CDR1 is ENHRY and CDR2 is SYGVKD. The CDR3 loop reads CAIKLADTDTQYF. As DNA, the CDR3 is TGTGCCATCAAACTAGCGGACACAGATACGCAGTATTTT.

This clone was picked up a small number of times. J is TRBJ1-2 and V is TRBV7-9; D gene uncertain. V gave up 3 bases and J gave up 3 bases, with 8 bases separating them. The CDR3 contains 13 residues. In germline, CDR1 is SEHNR, CDR2 FQNEAQ (reference sequence). The CDR3 coding sequence is TGTGCCAGCAGCTTGAGTCTGGACTATGGCTACACCTTC. Amino acid sequence: CASSLSLDYGYTF.

There are a few counts of this clone. The rearrangement links TRBV7-9 to TRBJ2-7; D perhaps matches TRBD1 (6 bases). V was trimmed by 5 bases and J by 1 base, leaving 15 bases between them. Germline lookup yields CDR1 SEHNR and CDR2 FQNEAQ (reference sequence). The CDR3 extends over 15 amino acids. CDR3 DNA: TGTGCCAGCAGCCTGGGGGCAGTCTCGTCCTACGAGCAGTACTTC. It encodes CASSLGAVSSYEQYF.

The chain joins TRBV28 to TRBJ2-7; TRBD1 matches at 8 bases. V lost 5 bases, J lost 3 bases, and 6 bases stayed unmatched. Germline CDR1 and CDR2: MDHEN and SYDVKM. This CDR3 region has 14 residues. The CDR3 sequence: CASSRTGNNYEQYF. DNA of the CDR3: TGTGCCAGCAGTAGGACAGGGAATAACTACGAGCAGTACTTC.

This rearrangement joins TRBV3-1 (or the pseudogene TRBV3-2) to TRBJ2-7, with a tentative D call TRBD1 (6 bases). The CDR3 extends over 14 amino acids. The germline V and J ends were trimmed by 4 bases and 1 base, with 11 bases remaining between them. Germline CDR1 is LGHDT and CDR2 is YNNKEL (reference sequence). The CDR3 DNA reads TGTGCCAGCAGCCTAAAGGGGGTATCCTACGAGCAGTACTTC. Translated, it gives CASSLKGVSYEQYF.

The chain has TRBV18 and TRBJ2-7; 9 bases are a match to TRBD1. The V segment lost 2 bases and the J segment 3 bases; nucleotides outside the gene matches: 8. CDR1 KGHSH and CDR2 LQKENI come from the germline V gene. This CDR3 is 16 amino acids long. The CDR3 region is CASSPYGTGGIYEQYF. The DNA for the CDR3 is TGTGCCAGCTCACCATATGGAACAGGGGGCATCTACGAGCAGTACTTC.

The chain has TRBV5-4 and TRBJ1-2; D is undetermined. The CDR3 loop spans 13 amino acids. The germline V gene has CDR1 SGHNT and CDR2 YYREEE (reference sequence). Trimming stripped 4 bases from V and 2 bases from J, with 9 bases between. The CDR3 DNA is TGTGCCAGCAGCCACGACGGGAACTATGGCTACACCTTC. Translated, it gives CASSHDGNYGYTF.

There are a few counts of this clone. The chain employs TRBV5-6 and TRBJ1-2; the D gene is possibly TRBD1 (5 bases). V was pared by 4 bases and J by 0 bases, with 10 bases between. CDR1 and CDR2 (germline): SGHDT, YYEEEE. The CDR3 is 14 residues long. The CDR3 spells CASSQDSSNYGYTF. The CDR3 coding sequence is TGTGCCAGCAGCCAAGACAGCTCTAACTATGGCTACACCTTC.

This clone was observed a single time. This chain links TRBV6-2 or TRBV6-3 with TRBJ1-3; D remains ambiguous. The germline V gene encodes CDR1 MNHEY and CDR2 SVGEGT. V was shortened by 0 bases and J by 2 bases, with 8 bases between the two germline ends. The CDR3 runs 15 residues. CDR3 sequence: CASSYSAGAGNTIYF. The CDR3 DNA sequence: TGTGCCAGCAGTTACTCGGCCGGGGCTGGAAACACCATATATTTT.

This clone was recorded a few times. The V gene is TRBV27, the J gene TRBJ2-7; 7 bases map to TRBD2. V shed 3 bases and J 4 bases; nucleotides not matched to a gene: 9. The length of the CDR3 is 15 residues. CDR1 and CDR2 from the germline V gene are MNHEY and SMNVEV (reference sequence). The CDR3 region is CASSFPLGGSYEQYF. CDR3 bases: TGTGCCAGCAGTTTCCCCCTAGGCGGGAGTTACGAGCAGTACTTC.

Here the CDR3 reads CASSSYRATEAFF. The CDR3 region has the DNA TGTGCCAGCAGCTCCTACAGGGCCACTGAAGCTTTCTTT. V is TRBV7-2 and J is TRBJ1-1; TRBD1 is a possible D gene (6 bases). This CDR3 spans 13 amino acids. Trimming stripped 4 bases from V and 4 bases from J, with 10 bases between. Germline-derived CDR1 and CDR2 are SGHTA and FQGNSA.